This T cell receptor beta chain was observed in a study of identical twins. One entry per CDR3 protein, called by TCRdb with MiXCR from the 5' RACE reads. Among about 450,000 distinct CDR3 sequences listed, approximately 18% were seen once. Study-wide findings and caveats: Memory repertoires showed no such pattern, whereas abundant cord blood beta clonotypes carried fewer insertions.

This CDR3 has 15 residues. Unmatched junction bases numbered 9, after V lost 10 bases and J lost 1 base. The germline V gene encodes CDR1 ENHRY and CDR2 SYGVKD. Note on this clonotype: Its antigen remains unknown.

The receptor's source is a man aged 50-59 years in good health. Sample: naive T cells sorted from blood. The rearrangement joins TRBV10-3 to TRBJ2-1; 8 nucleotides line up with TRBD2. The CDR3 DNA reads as TGTGCCACCGCGAGGCCTAGCGGGTCCTACAATGAGCAGTTCTTC. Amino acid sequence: CATARPSGSYNEQFF.